This TCR beta chain was documented in a study of blood T cell repertoires in COVID-19. For the study at large: The United States, Italy and Spain supplied acute and convalescent COVID-19 samples.

Across 24 US areas, participants ranged in age from 18 to 89 years. Profiled with immunoSEQ multiplex PCR; TCRdb holds only in-frame clones, not every one. The sample lists 200,000 to 250,000 clones, around nine tenths occurring once. Germline CDR1 SGHAT, CDR2 FQNNGV. V shed 5 bases and J shed 6 bases, with 7 bases lying between them. The CDR3 totals 11 residues. This TCR was sampled from a woman between 25 and 40 years old who had been exposed to COVID-19. V is TRBV11-2 and J is TRBJ1-2; D not certain. The sequenced material came from PBMCs or T cells enriched from blood (not recorded which). The CDR3 sequence is CASSGHNGYTF. CDR3 nucleotides: TGTGCCAGCAGCGGCCACAATGGCTACACCTTC.